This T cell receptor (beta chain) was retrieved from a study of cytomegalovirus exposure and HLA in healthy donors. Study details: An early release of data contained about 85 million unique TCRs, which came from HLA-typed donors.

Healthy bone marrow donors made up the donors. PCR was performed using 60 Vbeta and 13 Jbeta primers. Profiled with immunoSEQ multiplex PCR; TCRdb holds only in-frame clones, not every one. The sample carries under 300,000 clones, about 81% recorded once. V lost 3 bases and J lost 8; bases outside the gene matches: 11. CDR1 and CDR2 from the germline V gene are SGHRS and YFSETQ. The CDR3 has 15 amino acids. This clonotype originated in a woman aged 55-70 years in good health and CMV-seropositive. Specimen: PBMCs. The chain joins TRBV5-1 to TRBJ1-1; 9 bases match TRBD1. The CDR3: CASSWGQGERVEAFF. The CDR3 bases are TGCGCCAGCAGCTGGGGACAGGGAGAAAGAGTGGAAGCTTTCTTT.